The 18 T cell receptor beta chains below come from one sample, sequenced in a study of PD-1 blockade in classical Hodgkin lymphoma. Profiling relied on immunoSEQ multiplex PCR, and the TCRdb table lists in-frame clones only, not all of them. The sample consists of about 34,000 clones, less than 85% of them appearing once. Brentuximab vedotin exposure varied among the patients, all of whom had relapsed after autologous stem cell transplantation. Sequences were derived from peripheral blood mononuclear cells (PBMCs), sampled before the second cycle of nivolumab. These receptors all come from a human donor with classical Hodgkin lymphoma.

The chain carries TRBV25-1 and TRBJ1-2; TRBD1 matches at 11 bases. The CDR3 is 16 residues long. The germline V gene has CDR1 MGHDK and CDR2 SYGVNS. V lost 3 bases, J lost 6 bases, and 9 bases stayed unmatched. The CDR3 DNA is TGTGCCAGCAGTGATCCTTGGACAGGGGGCGCGGATGGCTACACCTTC. Amino acid sequence: CASSDPWTGGADGYTF.

This clone was seen once. J is TRBJ1-4 and V is TRBV10-1; D is possibly TRBD1 (6 bases). Germline lookup yields CDR1 WNHNN and CDR2 SYGVQD (reference sequence). There are 16 residues in the CDR3. V shed 5 bases and J shed 7 bases, with 20 bases lying between them. The CDR3: CASSRGPTGSGEKLFF. The CDR3, as DNA: TGCGCCAGCAGTCGGGGCCCGACAGGATCGGGTGAAAAACTGTTTTTT.

The rearrangement links TRBV5-6 to TRBJ2-3; 9 bases agree with TRBD1. Germline CDR1 is SGHDT and CDR2 is YYEEEE. This CDR3 contains 16 residues. The junction had 11 bases not matched to a gene; V was cut back by 4 bases and J by 5 bases. CDR3 in DNA: TGTGCCAGCAGCGGCCCGGACAGGGGATTGCAAGATACGCAGTATTTT. It translates to CASSGPDRGLQDTQYF.

The CDR3 DNA is TGTGCCAGTAGTATCGGCCCGGGCACTGAAGCTTTCTTT. Residues: CASSIGPGTEAFF. The chain joins TRBV19 to TRBJ1-1; D unclear. Germline lookup yields CDR1 LNHDA and CDR2 SQIVND (reference sequence). Trimming pared 3 bases from V and 4 bases from J, leaving 9 bases between. CDR3 length: 13 amino acids.

A single count supports this clone. This sequence joins TRBV12-5 and TRBJ1-5, with 7 bases fitting TRBD1. The V segment lost 6 bases and the J segment 5 bases; nucleotides outside the gene matches: 7. The CDR3 covers 14 residues. Per germline, CDR1 LGHNT and CDR2 FRNRAP. The CDR3 sequence is CASGYGTAHQPQHF. In DNA, the CDR3 is TGTGCTAGTGGGTATGGGACAGCTCATCAGCCCCAGCATTTT.

This clone was counted between two and nine times. The chain recombines TRBV11-2 with TRBJ2-3, with D possibly being TRBD1 or TRBD2 (7 bases each). The CDR3 loop spans 15 amino acids. Germline-derived CDR1 and CDR2 are SGHAT and FQNNGV. The germline V and J ends were trimmed by 1 base and 6 bases, with 14 bases remaining between them. CDR3 region: CASSLGQGGRDTQYF. CDR3 DNA sequence: TGTGCCAGCAGCTTAGGGCAGGGGGGGCGTGATACGCAGTATTTT.

The V gene is TRBV7-9, the J gene TRBJ1-2; TRBD1 is a possible D gene (6 bases). Germline V gene lookup returns CDR1 SEHNR and CDR2 FQNEAQ (reference sequence). The CDR3 sequence is 15 residues long. With 4 bases removed from V and 8 bases from J, the gap between germline ends came to 20 bases. CDR3 bases: TGTGCCAGCAGCTCCGGGGGGCAGGGGAGCGGAGGCTACACCTTC. It encodes CASSSGGQGSGGYTF.

V usage is TRBV2 and J usage is TRBJ2-1, with a tentative D call TRBD2 (5 bases). Germline V gene lookup returns CDR1 SNHLY and CDR2 FYNNEI. This CDR3 is 15 amino acids long. Trimming stripped 7 bases from V and 1 base from J, with 14 bases between. The CDR3 bases are TGTGCCAGCAAAGGGATAACGGGGTCCTACAATGAGCAGTTCTTC. Amino acids: CASKGITGSYNEQFF.

The chain combines TRBV5-4 with TRBJ1-1; D uncertain. The CDR3 loop spans 13 amino acids. Germline CDR1 SGHNT, CDR2 YYREEE (reference sequence). V lost 1 base to trimming and J lost 5 bases, with 9 bases between them. This chain's CDR3 is CASSLSRKTEAFF. The CDR3 DNA follows: TGTGCCAGCAGCTTGAGCAGGAAGACTGAAGCTTTCTTT.

The rearrangement uses TRBV9 and TRBJ2-3, with 9 positions matching TRBD2. The germline V gene has CDR1 SGDLS and CDR2 YYNGEE. The CDR3 has 16 amino acids. Trimming removed 3 bases from V and 4 bases from J; junction bases left unmatched: 9. DNA of the CDR3: TGTGCCAGCAGCGGGAGGGGTAGCGGGGGACCAGATACGCAGTATTTT. Translation gives CASSGRGSGGPDTQYF.

The chain carries TRBV10-3 and TRBJ2-7; D gene ambiguous. V was shortened by 5 bases and J by 3 bases, with 8 bases between the two germline ends. Germline CDR1 ENHRY, CDR2 SYGVKD. The CDR3 has 12 residues. The CDR3 DNA sequence: TGTGCCATCAGTATACAGAACTACGAGCAGTACTTC. Translated, it gives CAISIQNYEQYF.

J is TRBJ2-1 and V is TRBV4-1, with D maybe TRBD2 (7 bases). CDR3 length: 17 amino acids. Germline assignment: CDR1 MGHRA and CDR2 YSYEKL. V lost 2 bases and J lost 9, with 23 bases in between. The CDR3 is CASSQRLRGGGSGEQFF. Written as DNA, the CDR3 is TGCGCCAGCAGCCAAAGACTCAGGGGAGGGGGGAGTGGTGAGCAGTTCTTC.

The chain couples TRBV6-5 to TRBJ2-7; weak D call: TRBD2 (6 bases). The germline V gene encodes CDR1 MNHEY and CDR2 SVGAGI. V was trimmed by 4 bases and J by 4 bases, leaving 14 bases between them. This CDR3 has 14 residues. The CDR3 DNA sequence: TGTGCCAGCAGTTTGCGGGGTCATGTATACGAGCAGTACTTC. It encodes CASSLRGHVYEQYF.

The V gene is TRBV2, the J gene TRBJ1-5; D may be TRBD1 (6 bases). V lost 8 bases to trimming and J lost 8 bases, with 16 bases between them. The CDR3 covers 13 residues. The germline CDR1 and CDR2 sequences are SNHLY and FYNNEI. The CDR3 sequence is CASQLQGIEPQHF. The DNA for the CDR3 is TGTGCCAGCCAGCTCCAGGGGATTGAGCCCCAGCATTTT. Drawing the rest from reference TRBV2 and TRBJ1-5, the complete variable domain is EPEVTQTPSHQVTQMGQEVILRCVPISNHLYFYWYRQILGQKVEFLVSFYNNEISEKSEIFDDQFSVERPDGSNFTLKIRSTKLEDSAMYFCASQLQGIEPQHFGDGTRLSIL.

This chain uses TRBV7-2 with TRBJ2-3, with D perhaps matching TRBD2 (5 bases). The CDR3 totals 15 residues. V dropped 4 bases and J dropped 2 bases, with 13 bases sitting between them. Germline lookup yields CDR1 SGHTA and CDR2 FQGNSA. DNA of the CDR3: TGTGCCAGCAGCTCTCCTGACTACCACACAGATACGCAGTATTTT. It encodes CASSSPDYHTDTQYF.

This clone was observed a handful of times. The chain combines TRBV6-6 with TRBJ2-7, with D possibly matching TRBD2 (7 bases). This CDR3 has 15 amino acids. Germline assignment: CDR1 MNHNY and CDR2 SVGAGI (reference sequence). Trimming pared 0 bases from V and 2 bases from J, leaving 11 bases between. CDR3 bases: TGTGCCAGCAGTTACTCGCCGGGGGGCGCCTACGAGCAGTACTTC. Translation: CASSYSPGGAYEQYF.

The chain combines TRBV7-2 with TRBJ2-1; D call uncertain. This CDR3 contains 13 residues. Per germline, CDR1 SGHTA and CDR2 FQGNSA. Trimming took off 5 bases at V and 9 bases at J, with 14 bases between the two ends. This CDR3 reads CASSQAFMGEQFF. The DNA of the CDR3 is TGTGCCAGCAGCCAAGCCTTTATGGGTGAGCAGTTCTTC.

This clone was counted only a few times. The genes are TRBV11-2 and TRBJ1-2; 9 bases map to TRBD1. This CDR3 spans 15 amino acids. CDR1 SGHAT and CDR2 FQNNGV come from the germline V gene. V trimming: 3 bases; J trimming: 4 bases; junction bases outside the gene matches: 6. CDR3 nucleotides: TGTGCCAGCAGCTTCCGGACAGGGGCGAGCTATGGCTACACCTTC. It encodes CASSFRTGASYGYTF. Based on the CDR3 plus reference TRBV11-2 and TRBJ1-2, the full variable domain is EAGVAQSPRYKIIEKRQSVAFWCNPISGHATLYWYQQILGQGPKLLIQFQNNGVVDDSQLPKDRFSAERLKGVDSTLKIQPAKLEDSAVYLCASSFRTGASYGYTFGSGTRLTVV.